This section outlines one TCR beta chain sequence together with its context. This sample is part of a study of blood T cell repertoires in COVID-19. Those enrolled, adults aged 18 to 89 years, came from 25 or so US areas. Per the original data handling: Cell counts per sample came from amplifying reference gene primers. Profiling relied on immunoSEQ multiplex PCR, and the TCRdb table lists in-frame clones only, not all of them. From that table come the V and J calls and clone size; the DNA was used to work out D and trimming. The data hold 260,000 or so clones, with 85% observed a single time. CDR3 length: 16 amino acids. The ends lost 5 bases at V and 2 bases at J; junction bases unmatched: 7. Germline lookup yields CDR1 MDHEN and CDR2 SYDVKM.

Sequenced: PBMCs or T cells enriched from blood (not recorded which). The chain recombines TRBV28 with TRBJ2-7; TRBD2 matches 12 bases. This clonotype originated in a woman aged 45-59 years who had recovered from COVID-19. In nucleotides, the CDR3 is TGTGCCAGCAGTCCTAATCCTAGCGGGGGGGCCTACGAGCAGTACTTC. It encodes CASSPNPSGGAYEQYF.